This is a list of T cell receptor beta chains from one sample in a study of CD8 T cells in ankylosing spondylitis. TCRdb re-analysed the 5' RACE reads in MiXCR, keeping a single row per CDR3 protein. The profile covers 210,000 or so distinct CDR3 sequences, with roughly 26% appearing a single time and 5% to 7.5% taken by the ten largest. Material for sequencing was blood, either unsorted or a sorted T cell fraction (not recorded which). These receptors were taken from a male donor with ankylosing spondylitis or in good health (not recorded which). CDR3s include the opening cysteine and the closing phenylalanine or tryptophan. Each record gives: V gene, J gene, D gene, clone size, CDR3 DNA, CDR3 protein. D genes are given only for firm matches. Rows give clone size only sometimes, using once, few, many, or a class for an expanded clone.

>TRBV20-1|TRBJ2-3|NA|many
TGCAGTGCTGGGACTTACACAGATACGCAGTATTTT
CSAGTYTDTQYF
>TRBV24-1|TRBJ2-3|NA|many
TGTGCCACCAGTGATCGGGTAGAAGGTCCCACAGATACGCAGTATTTT
CATSDRVEGPTDTQYF
>TRBV20-1|TRBJ1-1|NA|NA
TGCAGTGCGTTCCCAGGAGGCCCACTTACGACGACCGATGAAGCTTTCTTT
CSAFPGGPLTTTDEAFF
>TRBV10-3|TRBJ2-3|NA|many
TGTGCCATCGCTAGCGGCACAGATACGCAGTATTTT
CAIASGTDTQYF
>TRBV21-1|TRBJ2-7|NA|few
TGTGCCAGCAGCCTCGCCGGCCGACAGTTCTACGAGCAGTACTTC
CASSLAGRQFYEQYF
>TRBV9|TRBJ2-5|NA|many
TGTGCCAGCAGCCTCAGAGGGACATCGTACCAAGAGACCCAGTACTTC
CASSLRGTSYQETQYF
>TRBV20-1|TRBJ2-3|TRBD1|NA
TGCAGTGCTGACCCTGGACAGGGGACTTCTAGGGATACGCAGTATTTT
CSADPGQGTSRDTQYF
>TRBV20-1|TRBJ1-5|NA|many
TGCAGTGCCCCTGCCGGGGGCACGGGGGGATATAGCAATCAGCCCCAGCATTTT
CSAPAGGTGGYSNQPQHF
>TRBV25-1|TRBJ2-7|NA|NA
TGTGCCAGCAGTGAATGGACATTGCCCCAATCCTACGAGCAGTACTTC
CASSEWTLPQSYEQYF
>TRBV12-3/TRBV12-4|TRBJ2-4|NA|NA
TGTGCCTGCGCGAGGGGAACCAAAAACATTCAGTACTTC
CACARGTKNIQYF
>TRBV5-1|TRBJ1-1|TRBD1|NA
TGCGCCAGCAGCGACAGGGAAGGTGGTTCTTCTGAAGCTTTCTTT
CASSDREGGSSEAFF
>TRBV20-1|TRBJ2-3|TRBD1|NA
TGCAGTGCTATCGTCCCGGGACAGGGTTTTACTTCAGATACGCAGTATTTT
CSAIVPGQGFTSDTQYF
>TRBV6-1|TRBJ2-1|TRBD2|NA
TGTGCCAGCAATAGGATAGTGGGGCTAGCGGGATTGGTGGCGGAGCAGTTCTTC
CASNRIVGLAGLVAEQFF
>TRBV25-1|TRBJ2-1|TRBD1|many
TGTGCCAGCAGTGAAGCCGGGACAGGGGGCAATGAGCAGTTCTTC
CASSEAGTGGNEQFF
>TRBV5-1|TRBJ1-5|NA|many
TGCGCCAGCAGAGAGGATAGCAATCAGCCCCAGCATTTT
CASREDSNQPQHF
>TRBV28|TRBJ2-3|NA|NA
TGTGCCAGCAGTTCGGTACAGGGTAGCACAGATACGCAGTATTTT
CASSSVQGSTDTQYF
>TRBV12-3/TRBV12-4|TRBJ2-1|NA|many
TGTGCCAGCAGCCCTGTCGCGGAAAATTACAATGAGCAGTTCTTC
CASSPVAENYNEQFF
>TRBV5-6|TRBJ2-1|NA|many
TGTGCCAGCAGCTTGAATTTGTGGGCAAGCTCCTACAATGAGCAGTTCTTC
CASSLNLWASSYNEQFF
>TRBV10-3|TRBJ1-2|NA|many
TGTGCCATCAAGGGGGGAAGCTATGGCTACACCTTC
CAIKGGSYGYTF
>TRBV12-5|TRBJ1-1|NA|few
TGTGCTAGTGGTTTGTGGGCAGTCAAAGAAGCTTTCTTT
CASGLWAVKEAFF
>TRBV4-1|TRBJ2-3|TRBD2|many
TGCGCCAGCAGCCCGCTAGCGGGACTGGCAGATACGCAGTATTTT
CASSPLAGLADTQYF
>TRBV5-1|TRBJ2-1|TRBD2|NA
TGCGCCAGCAGCTTGGCGGGAGGGCCATTTAATGAGCAGTTCTTC
CASSLAGGPFNEQFF